One sample yielded the 7 T cell receptor beta chains listed below, sequenced in a study of T cell responses to AZD1222 COVID-19 vaccine. Clones were read by immunoSEQ multiplex PCR, and TCRdb kept only the in-frame ones, dropping some. The table shows around 120,000 clones, with around 92% occurring only once. The starting material was peripheral blood, obtained on day 0 of AZD1222 vaccination. These receptors came from an adult in good health.

The chain joins TRBV24-1 to TRBJ2-5; weak D call: TRBD1 (6 bases). The CDR3 is 14 residues long. V gave up 9 bases and J gave up 4 bases, with 17 bases separating them. From germline, CDR1 is KGHDR and CDR2 SFDVKD. In DNA form, the CDR3 reads TGTGCCACCCAAGAGCGAGACAGGAGAGAGACCCAGTACTTC. Encoded protein: CATQERDRRETQYF.

V is TRBV2 and J is TRBJ1-2; 8 nucleotides agree with TRBD1. V shed 6 bases, J shed 12 bases, and the junction held 6 bases outside the gene matches. The CDR3 loop spans 11 amino acids. The germline gives CDR1 SNHLY, CDR2 FYNNEI. The CDR3 sequence: CASRSDRDHTF. CDR3 bases: TGTGCCAGCAGATCGGACAGGGACCACACCTTC.

The chain joins TRBV3-1 (or the pseudogene TRBV3-2) to TRBJ2-1, with a weak D call TRBD2 (5 bases). V was cut by 0 bases and J by 10 bases, with 10 bases left in between. This CDR3 comprises 13 residues. Germline values: CDR1 LGHDT, CDR2 YNNKEL (reference sequence). DNA for the CDR3: TGTGCCAGCAGCCAAGAGATAGCGTACGAGCAGTTCTTC. This translates into CASSQEIAYEQFF.

This chain connects TRBV4-1 to TRBJ1-4; TRBD1 matches 7 bases. Germline V lookup: CDR1 MGHRA, CDR2 YSYEKL. J lost 7 bases, V lost 3 bases, and 17 bases had no gene match. This CDR3 has 18 residues. CDR3 residues: CASSHNRGEIGLFEKLFF. The DNA for the CDR3 is TGCGCCAGCAGCCATAACAGGGGTGAGATTGGGTTGTTTGAAAAACTGTTTTTT.

The chain carries TRBV9 and TRBJ1-5; D is undetermined. Per germline, CDR1 SGDLS and CDR2 YYNGEE. V gave up 0 bases and J gave up 2 bases, with 6 bases separating them. CDR3 length: 14 residues. CDR3 DNA sequence: TGTGCCAGCAGCGTAGAAGGAGGCAATCAGCCCCAGCATTTT. Translated: CASSVEGGNQPQHF.

This clone has just a few counts. The genes are TRBV9 and TRBJ2-3, with D hard to call. Germline loops: CDR1 SGDLS, CDR2 YYNGEE. V lost 0 bases, J lost 4 bases, and 6 bases lay in between. CDR3 size: 13 residues. CDR3 DNA: TGTGCCAGCAGCGTAGACCAGGCAGATACGCAGTATTTT. It translates to CASSVDQADTQYF.

J is TRBJ2-1 and V is TRBV5-3; 7 bases map to TRBD1. TRBV5-3 is classed as an ORF, of uncertain function. V dropped 3 bases and J dropped 7; count of bases not matched to a gene: 10. This CDR3 is 15 amino acids long. The CDR3 nucleotides read TGTGCCAGAAGCTGTCCGGGACAGCGACCTAATGAGCAGTTCTTC. It yields the protein CARSCPGQRPNEQFF.